This paragraph covers one TCR beta chain sequence. Its specificity is not known. This sample is drawn from a study of T cell responses to AZD1222 COVID-19 vaccine. Study results and caveats: The donors showed a predominance of white British ancestry and of females, with possible underestimation of clonal diversity. Regions left unmutated in variants are reportedly the target of nearly half of spike-specific TCRs. CD4 TCRs associated with vaccination spanned spike, dominating at 160-218 and 743-854.

This table comes from immunoSEQ multiplex PCR, and its TCRdb copy is limited to in-frame clones, with some not included. In the table there are more than 150,000 clones, roughly 91% of which are singletons. J was trimmed by 0 bases and V by 7 bases; bases with no gene match: 14. The germline V gene encodes CDR1 SNHLY and CDR2 FYNNEI. This CDR3 spans 19 amino acids. The chain employs TRBV2 and TRBJ2-1; TRBD2 agrees at 11 bases. This sequence was found in an adult in good health. The material sequenced was peripheral blood, taken on day 0 of AZD1222 vaccination. CDR3 nucleotides: TGTGCCAGCAACTGGGACAGAGGGACTAGCGGCTACTCCTACAATGAGCAGTTCTTC. It codes for CASNWDRGTSGYSYNEQFF.